The 24 T cell receptor beta chains below all came from one sample that was sequenced in a study of OX40 agonist ivuxolimab in advanced cancers. Only in-frame clones appear in the TCRdb table, and some are missing; sequencing was by immunoSEQ multiplex PCR. There are approximately 92,000 clones in the sample; roughly 94% occur only once, and less than 0.2% lies in the top ten. The source material was CD4+ or CD8+ T cells sorted from blood, sampled in a trial of the OX40 agonist ivuxolimab. Source of these receptors: an adult with an advanced solid tumor such as melanoma, head and neck, liver or kidney cancer.

This rearrangement joins TRBV6-1 to TRBJ2-1, with 9 nucleotides matching TRBD1. CDR3 length: 14 amino acids. The germline gives CDR1 MNHNS, CDR2 SASEGT. V dropped 10 bases and J dropped 4; count of bases not matched to a gene: 8. CDR3 in DNA: TGTGCCACCTCCGGGACAGGGATATACAATGAGCAGTTCTTC. Its translation: CATSGTGIYNEQFF.

The CDR3 bases are TGTGCCAGCAGCTTAGTCTCCGGGGGACTTCGGGGCTACACCTTC. Its protein is CASSLVSGGLRGYTF. The V and J genes are TRBV7-9 and TRBJ1-2, with D maybe TRBD1 (5 bases). Germline V gene data show CDR1 as SEHNR and CDR2 as FQNEAQ (reference sequence). This CDR3 is 15 amino acids long. Trimming stripped 1 base from V and 8 bases from J, with 17 bases between.

The table lists this clone with a count of one. The chain combines TRBV11-2 with TRBJ1-1; D is undetermined. Trimming took off 4 bases at V and 3 bases at J, with 15 bases between the two ends. Germline CDR1 and CDR2: SGHAT and FQNNGV. This CDR3 comprises 15 residues. Here the CDR3 reads CASSSLIGRDTEAFF. The CDR3 coding sequence is TGTGCCAGCAGCTCCCTAATTGGGAGGGACACTGAAGCTTTCTTT.

The CDR3 DNA reads TGTGCCAGCAGCCCAAGGGACCGCGGGTCACCCCTCCACTTT. Translating gives CASSPRDRGSPLHF. The gene calls are TRBV7-2 and TRBJ1-6, with D tentatively TRBD1 (5 bases). The CDR3 has 14 amino acids. The ends were cut back, 5 bases at V and 10 bases at J, with 15 bases in the middle. Germline CDR1 reads SGHTA; CDR2 reads FQGNSA.

The chain uses TRBV7-9 and TRBJ2-1; 11 nucleotides agree with TRBD2. Germline V lookup: CDR1 SEHNR, CDR2 FQNEAQ (reference sequence). V shed 7 bases and J 3 bases; nucleotides not matched to a gene: 17. This CDR3 is 19 amino acids long. The CDR3 here is CASTSKRLAGGPYYNEQFF. For the CDR3, the DNA is TGTGCCAGCACCTCAAAGAGGTTAGCGGGAGGGCCCTACTACAATGAGCAGTTCTTC.

This rearrangement joins TRBV6-1 to TRBJ2-3; D remains unclear. The CDR3 sequence is 13 residues long. The germline gives CDR1 MNHNS, CDR2 SASEGT. V was clipped by 6 bases and J by 4 bases, with 11 bases between them. The CDR3, as DNA: TGTGCCAGCAGCCCCCAGGCGGCAGATACGCAGTATTTT. Translating gives CASSPQAADTQYF.

V is TRBV2 and J is TRBJ2-3; 7 nucleotides align to TRBD2. V was clipped by 0 bases and J by 5 bases; unmatched bases: 5. Germline V gene data show CDR1 as SNHLY and CDR2 as FYNNEI. The CDR3 runs 15 residues. CDR3 nucleotides: TGTGCCAGCAGTGAAGCGGGGGGGGGACGAGATACGCAGTATTTT. Protein sequence: CASSEAGGGRDTQYF.

V usage is TRBV11-2 and J usage is TRBJ1-5; D may be TRBD1 (5 bases). Germline V gene lookup returns CDR1 SGHAT and CDR2 FQNNGV. CDR3 length: 13 residues. Trimming removed 5 bases at V and 4 bases at J, with 9 bases between. The CDR3 region has the DNA TGTGCCAGCAGCCCGGGACGAAATCAGCCCCAGCATTTT. Translation gives CASSPGRNQPQHF. The full variable domain, with the rest looked up from reference TRBV11-2 and TRBJ1-5, is EAGVAQSPRYKIIEKRQSVAFWCNPISGHATLYWYQQILGQGPKLLIQFQNNGVVDDSQLPKDRFSAERLKGVDSTLKIQPAKLEDSAVYLCASSPGRNQPQHFGDGTRLSIL.

The chain is built from TRBV9 and TRBJ1-2; D is unclear. Germline V CDR1 and CDR2: SGDLS, YYNGEE. This CDR3 is built from 14 residues. V was pared by 0 bases and J by 8 bases, with 14 bases between. The CDR3 here is CASSVEAGPGGYTF. In DNA form, the CDR3 reads TGTGCCAGCAGCGTAGAGGCAGGTCCGGGGGGCTACACCTTC.

The chain recombines TRBV7-2 with TRBJ1-5; D gene ambiguous. V gave up 4 bases and J gave up 3 bases, with 7 bases separating them. CDR3 length: 13 residues. CDR1 is SGHTA, CDR2 FQGNSA, per germline. The CDR3 region has the DNA TGTGCCAGCAGCTCAGAGTACAATCAGCCCCAGCATTTT. This gives the protein CASSSEYNQPQHF.

V is TRBV5-1 and J is TRBJ2-5; no firm D call. The ends were cut back, 3 bases at V and 3 bases at J, with 9 bases in the middle. The CDR3 runs 13 residues. Germline loops: CDR1 SGHRS, CDR2 YFSETQ. In nucleotides, the CDR3 is TGCGCCAGCAGCTCAGTCCTAAAAGAGACCCAGTACTTC. Encoded protein: CASSSVLKETQYF.

To note about this clone: This specimen includes other DNA sequences encoding the same CDR3. The gene calls are TRBV6-5 and TRBJ1-4, with 7 bases lining up with TRBD1. The CDR3 is made up of 13 amino acids. Germline trimming cut 2 bases from V and 8 bases from J; bases unmatched to any gene: 2. Germline V gene sequence: CDR1 MNHEY, CDR2 SVGAGI. This chain's CDR3 is CASSYGTDEKLFF. CDR3 in DNA: TGTGCCAGCAGTTACGGGACAGACGAAAAACTGTTTTTT.

This chain links TRBV29-1 with TRBJ2-5; the match to TRBD1 covers 11 bases. The CDR3 is 15 amino acids. The V segment lost 2 bases and the J segment 4 bases; nucleotides outside the gene matches: 6. Looked up from germline, CDR1 is SQVTM and CDR2 is ANQGSEA. CDR3 bases: TGCAGCGTTGAAAGGACAGGGGGCAGACGAGAGACCCAGTACTTC. It translates to CSVERTGGRRETQYF.

The chain links TRBV11-3 to TRBJ2-7; 9 nucleotides align to TRBD1. Trimming at V came to 5 bases and at J to 6 bases, leaving 8 bases not matched to a gene. CDR1 is SGHNT and CDR2 is YENEEA in the germline V gene. The length of the CDR3 is 14 residues. This CDR3 reads CASSPGQGSGEQYF. The DNA of the CDR3 is TGTGCCAGCAGCCCGGGACAGGGAAGTGGCGAGCAGTACTTC.

This chain joins TRBV4-3 and TRBJ1-2; a weak D match, TRBD1 (6 bases). The CDR3 runs 16 residues. Trimming cost V 0 bases and J 6 bases, with 17 bases left between them. Germline CDR1 and CDR2: LGHNA and YSLEER. The CDR3 DNA sequence: TGCGCCAGCAGCCAAGATCCGGCAGGGGAACGTAATGGCTACACCTTC. Residues: CASSQDPAGERNGYTF.

The chain employs TRBV9 and TRBJ1-1; D is unclear. Germline CDR1 SGDLS, CDR2 YYNGEE. This CDR3 is built from 13 residues. V lost 1 base to trimming and J lost 4 bases, with 8 bases between them. The CDR3 coding sequence is TGTGCCAGCAGCGTAAGTGGGTTCACTGAAGCTTTCTTT. Translation: CASSVSGFTEAFF.

The V call is TRBV6-5, the J call TRBJ2-2; perhaps TRBD1 as D (5 bases). Trimming left V 4 bases short and J 4 bases short, with 10 bases between. The CDR3 contains 14 residues. CDR1 and CDR2 (germline): MNHEY, SVGAGI. CDR3 nucleotide sequence: TGTGCCAGCAGTTCCTTTCAGGGCACCGGGGAGCTGTTTTTT. As protein: CASSSFQGTGELFF.

Only one count was recorded for this clone. The V call is TRBV14, the J call TRBJ2-3; 7 bases map to TRBD1. With 4 bases clipped from V and 4 bases from J, the junction kept 17 bases outside the gene matches. The CDR3 sequence is 18 residues long. Germline CDR1 SGHDN, CDR2 FVKESK. The DNA of the CDR3 is TGTGCCAGCAGCCCTGGACAGGCCCCAGCTCCGTGGTCAGATACGCAGTATTTT. Protein product: CASSPGQAPAPWSDTQYF.

The CDR3: CAWSITRRPQETQYF. CDR3 sequence (DNA): TGTGCCTGGAGTATAACGCGGAGGCCCCAAGAGACCCAGTACTTC. V usage is TRBV30 and J usage is TRBJ2-5, with D possibly being TRBD2 (5 bases). V lost 2 bases and J lost 1, with 14 bases in between. Germline V lookup: CDR1 GTSNPN, CDR2 SVGIG (reference sequence). The CDR3 is 15 residues long.

This clone was seen once. The J gene is TRBJ1-1, the V gene TRBV18; unclear D gene. Germline V CDR1 and CDR2: KGHSH, LQKENI. The CDR3 has 14 residues. The V and J ends lost 3 bases and 8 bases respectively, with 16 bases between them. CDR3 in amino acids: CASSPPGLASEAFF. The CDR3 DNA reads TGTGCCAGCTCACCTCCGGGCCTCGCCAGCGAAGCTTTCTTT.

This chain uses TRBV19 with TRBJ2-7; 9 bases are a match to TRBD1. In germline, CDR1 is LNHDA, CDR2 SQIVND (reference sequence). CDR3 length equals 14 residues. V dropped 5 bases and J dropped 5; count of bases not matched to a gene: 7. CDR3 nucleotide sequence: TGTGCCAGTAGTGGGACAGGGTATCCTAACGAGCAGTACTTC. This encodes CASSGTGYPNEQYF.

The chain couples TRBV7-2 to TRBJ1-2, with D possibly being TRBD1 (5 bases). CDR3 length: 13 residues. Germline-derived CDR1 and CDR2 are SGHTA and FQGNSA. Between the trimmed V and J ends, which lost 4 bases and 0 bases, there was a span of 6 bases. This CDR3 is CASSSGPNYGYTF. CDR3 sequence (DNA): TGTGCCAGCAGCTCAGGGCCTAACTATGGCTACACCTTC.

The V and J genes are TRBV5-1 and TRBJ1-1; 11 bases map to TRBD1. Germline V gene sequence: CDR1 SGHRS, CDR2 YFSETQ. The CDR3 is 16 residues long. Trimming cost V 4 bases and J 1 base; bases outside gene matches: 6. The CDR3 DNA is TGCGCCAGCAGCCCAGGACAGGGGGCATGGAACACTGAAGCTTTCTTT. As protein: CASSPGQGAWNTEAFF.

The chain has TRBV4-3 and TRBJ2-5; D gene unclear. The germline V gene encodes CDR1 LGHNA and CDR2 YSLEER. The germline V and J ends were trimmed by 3 bases and 5 bases, with 16 bases remaining between them. This CDR3 spans 15 amino acids. CDR3: CASSHSSSGRETQYF. The CDR3 DNA reads as TGCGCCAGCAGCCACTCCTCAAGTGGTCGGGAGACCCAGTACTTC.